Given below is one TCR beta chain in context. TCRdb keeps only in-frame clones here, not all; method: immunoSEQ multiplex PCR. The table shows about 180,000 clones, with 90% occurring only once. These data come from a study of control samples from healthy donors and cancer patients. The sample comprised blood. The clonotype comes from a woman in her forties or fifties in good health.

The CDR3 DNA follows: TGTGCCAGCAGCGGCGCACGGGGGCGGCTCACTGAAGCTTTCTTT. It is translated as CASSGARGRLTEAFF. The chain recombines TRBV7-3 with TRBJ1-1; possible D gene TRBD1, 6 bases. Trimming took off 5 bases at V and 4 bases at J, with 17 bases between the two ends. The CDR3 spans 15 residues. Per the germline V gene, CDR1 is SGHTA and CDR2 is FQGTGA. Supplemented by reference TRBV7-3 and TRBJ1-1, the full variable domain reads GAGVSQTPSNKVTEKGKYVELRCDPISGHTALYWYRQSLGQGPEFLIYFQGTGAADDSGLPNDRFFAVRPEGSVSTLKIQRTERGDSAVYLCASSGARGRLTEAFFGQGTRLTVV.